The clone carrying this TCR beta chain has a count of ten or more. Documented time point: persistent/refractory GD, antithyroid drugs over 5 years with positive TRAb. The TCR library was made from RNA extracted from PBMCs. Combining iRepertoire HTBI primers with Arm-PCR of CDR3 regions, the authors built TCR beta libraries. Each CDR3 protein gets one entry after TCRdb re-called the multiplex PCR reads with MiXCR. Among hundreds of thousands of distinct CDR3 sequences listed, 20% were seen once. The sample is drawn from a study of regulatory T cells in long-lasting Graves disease. Sequencing was performed on peripheral blood mononuclear cells (PBMCs), taken when the disease was refractory, from a patient treated with antithyroid drugs. The receptor's source is a female donor with Graves disease.

The CDR3 DNA sequence: TGTGCCAGTCACCCCGGAGGGGCAGGGCAGCCCCAGCATTTT. Encoded protein: CASHPGGAGQPQHF. This chain uses TRBV6-1 with TRBJ1-5; D is possibly TRBD1 (5 bases). CDR3 length: 14 residues. V lost 9 bases and J 7 bases, leaving 19 bases between the germline ends. The germline gives CDR1 MNHNS, CDR2 SASEGT.